A single sample gave rise to the 17 T cell receptor beta chains below, sequenced in a study of cytomegalovirus exposure and HLA in healthy donors. PCR employed 60 Vbeta and 13 Jbeta primers. This table comes from immunoSEQ multiplex PCR, and its TCRdb copy is limited to in-frame clones, with some not included. The data contain 200,000 to 300,000 clones, approximately 81% of them singletons. Sequencing was done on a sample of PBMCs. The receptors shown here come from a girl aged 2-15 years in good health and CMV-seronegative.

This clone was seen a single time. This chain uses TRBV13 with TRBJ1-2, with D perhaps TRBD1 (5 bases). CDR1 is PRHDT, CDR2 FYEKMQ, per germline (reference sequence). The V end was cut by 5 bases, the J end by 6 bases, with 19 bases between. This CDR3 is 15 amino acids long. CDR3 coding DNA: TGTGCCAGCAGCGCCCGACGGCCTAAGGGGCATGGCTACACCTTC. Amino acids: CASSARRPKGHGYTF.

This chain links TRBV7-9 with TRBJ1-2; D may be TRBD1 (6 bases). The CDR3 extends over 13 amino acids. CDR1 and CDR2 from the germline V gene are SEHNR and FQNEAQ (reference sequence). The V gene lost 2 bases and the J gene lost 3 bases, with 7 bases spanning the gap. The CDR3 sequence is CASSLYRDYGYTF. The CDR3 DNA is TGTGCCAGCAGCTTATACAGGGACTATGGCTACACCTTC.

The CDR3 DNA follows: TGTGCTAGTGGTTCCATAATGATTCAGTGGGCTTTCTTT. Its protein product is CASGSIMIQWAFF. The chain carries TRBV12-5 and TRBJ1-1; D remains unclear. Germline values: CDR1 LGHNT, CDR2 FRNRAP. The CDR3 consists of 13 residues. V lost 4 bases and J lost 11, with 17 bases in between.

Worth noting for this clone: This specimen includes other DNA sequences encoding the same CDR3. The genes are TRBV5-4 and TRBJ1-2, with 8 bases identical to TRBD1. The length of the CDR3 is 14 residues. Trimming cost V 0 bases and J 2 bases; bases outside gene matches: 0. Germline values: CDR1 SGHNT, CDR2 YYREEE (reference sequence). The CDR3, as DNA: TGTGCCAGCAGCTTGGGACAGGGGAACTATGGCTACACCTTC. The encoded protein is CASSLGQGNYGYTF.

The genes are TRBV7-8 and TRBJ1-2; tentatively, D is TRBD1 (6 bases). The CDR3 extends over 17 amino acids. CDR1 SGHVS and CDR2 FQNEAQ come from the germline V gene. Trimming removed 3 bases from V and 6 bases from J, with 23 bases in between. The CDR3 nucleotides read TGTGCCAGCAGCTTGTTCCGCGCCATTGACAGGCAACATGGCTACACCTTC. Translated: CASSLFRAIDRQHGYTF.

This clone was counted a single time. The chain employs TRBV2 and TRBJ1-3, with TRBD1 as a possible D gene (5 bases). Germline V gene sequence: CDR1 SNHLY, CDR2 FYNNEI. V shed 6 bases and J shed 0 bases, with 12 bases lying between them. CDR3 length equals 15 residues. The DNA for the CDR3 is TGTGCCAGCAGAGGGGCTGACATCTCTGGAAACACCATATATTTT. Amino acid sequence: CASRGADISGNTIYF.

Notes on this clone: Other DNA sequences in the sample encode the same CDR3. V usage is TRBV7-9 and J usage is TRBJ1-2; perhaps TRBD1 as D (6 bases). Trimming shortened V by 3 bases and J by 2 bases, and 7 bases separated the two germline ends. CDR1 SEHNR and CDR2 FQNEAQ come from the germline V gene (reference sequence). The CDR3 spans 13 residues. CDR3 sequence (DNA): TGTGCCAGCAGCTTTGGACAGAACTATGGCTACACCTTC. Protein: CASSFGQNYGYTF. Looking up the rest from reference TRBV7-9 and TRBJ1-2 gives the full variable domain: DTGVSQNPRHKITKRGQNVTFRCDPISEHNRLYWYRQTLGQGPEFLTYFQNEAQLEKSRLLSDRFSAERPKGSFSTLEIQRTEQGDSAMYLCASSFGQNYGYTFGSGTRLTVV.

This sequence joins TRBV6-6 and TRBJ1-2; weak D call: TRBD1 (5 bases). The germline CDR1 and CDR2 sequences are MNHNY and SVGAGI (reference sequence). Trimming cost V 6 bases and J 8 bases, with 22 bases left between them. This CDR3 contains 15 residues. In DNA form, the CDR3 reads TGTGCCAGCAGCCCATCTAAAGGGGCAGTGCGAGGCTACACCTTC. As protein: CASSPSKGAVRGYTF.

The chain joins TRBV7-8 to TRBJ2-2; TRBD2 is a possible D gene (5 bases). The length of the CDR3 is 16 residues. Germline-derived CDR1 and CDR2 are SGHVS and FQNEAQ. The V end lost 3 bases, the J end lost 5 bases, and 16 bases lay between the germline ends. CDR3 sequence: CASSLGVGVVTGELFF. For the CDR3, the DNA is TGTGCCAGCAGCTTGGGAGTAGGTGTGGTTACCGGGGAGCTGTTTTTT.

The chain couples TRBV9 to TRBJ2-1; 14 bases align to TRBD2. This CDR3 contains 17 residues. Trimming at V came to 4 bases and at J to 7 bases, leaving 10 bases not matched to a gene. Germline V gene sequence: CDR1 SGDLS, CDR2 YYNGEE. DNA for the CDR3: TGTGCCAGCAGCCTTCGACTAGCGGGAGGGCCGGGGAATGAGCAGTTCTTC. Translated, it gives CASSLRLAGGPGNEQFF.

The J gene is TRBJ2-3, the V gene TRBV20-1, with a weak D call TRBD1 (5 bases). This CDR3 region has 11 residues. The germline V gene encodes CDR1 DFQATT and CDR2 SNEGSKA (reference sequence). Trimming cost V 7 bases and J 5 bases, with 10 bases left between them. The CDR3 DNA reads TGCAGTGTCCTAAGGGGAGATACGCAGTATTTT. Protein product: CSVLRGDTQYF.

The V and J genes are TRBV30 and TRBJ1-5, with 7 bases matching TRBD1. The CDR3 consists of 15 residues. Germline-derived CDR1 and CDR2 are GTSNPN and SVGIG (reference sequence). Trimming cost V 0 bases and J 1 base; bases outside gene matches: 3. CDR3 region: CAWSVRGLSNQPQHF. The CDR3 nucleotides are TGTGCCTGGAGTGTAAGGGGGCTCAGCAATCAGCCCCAGCATTTT.

This sequence joins TRBV19 and TRBJ2-1; 8 bases align to TRBD2. With V trimmed by 1 base and J by 10 bases, 9 bases remained unmatched. This CDR3 region has 15 residues. The germline V gene has CDR1 LNHDA and CDR2 SQIVND (reference sequence). CDR3 region: CASSIVAGGVHEQFF. DNA of the CDR3: TGTGCCAGTAGTATAGTCGCGGGGGGCGTACACGAGCAGTTCTTC.

The V and J genes are TRBV30 and TRBJ2-5; D is perhaps TRBD2 (7 bases). Matching the DNA end better, TRBJ2-7 makes the J call doubtful. This CDR3 comprises 14 residues. From germline, CDR1 is GTSNPN and CDR2 SVGIG (reference sequence). The CDR3 DNA reads as TGTGCCTGGAGTGTAGGCGGGGGCAGTTACGAGCAGTACTTC. Its translation is CAWSVGGGSYEQYF.

The genes are TRBV28 and TRBJ1-4; possible D gene TRBD1, 5 bases. Per germline, CDR1 MDHEN and CDR2 SYDVKM. The CDR3 is 13 amino acids. Deletions cut 8 bases from V and 7 bases from J, with 14 bases between. In nucleotides, the CDR3 is TGTGCCAGCTCGTCGGGGGGTCTTGAAAAACTGTTTTTT. Translated, it gives CASSSGGLEKLFF.

In this sample, this clone turned up once. The V call is TRBV5-4, the J call TRBJ1-1; D ambiguous. Trimming cost V 1 base and J 2 bases, with 6 bases left between them. Germline-derived CDR1 and CDR2 are SGHNT and YYREEE (reference sequence). The CDR3 spans 13 residues. The CDR3 protein is CASSLSENTEAFF. CDR3 DNA sequence: TGTGCCAGCAGCTTGTCAGAAAACACTGAAGCTTTCTTT.

This clone was found a few times. The CDR3 spells CASSVEPGGPSQQETQYF. CDR3 DNA: TGTGCCAGCAGCGTAGAGCCGGGGGGCCCCTCACAGCAAGAGACCCAGTACTTC. The rearrangement links TRBV9 to TRBJ2-5, with D perhaps TRBD2 (7 bases). The CDR3 has 18 residues. Trimming removed 0 bases at V and 2 bases at J, with 20 bases between. CDR1 is SGDLS and CDR2 is YYNGEE in the germline V gene.